One T cell receptor beta chain is described in this entry. The data derive from a study of OX40 agonist ivuxolimab in advanced cancers. The overall study: Every patient in dose escalation had hepatocellular carcinoma, melanoma, renal cell or head and neck cancer.

Sequencing used immunoSEQ multiplex PCR; TCRdb keeps in-frame clones, though not all of them. The table shows about 79,000 clones, with approximately 92% occurring only once. V was shortened by 4 bases and J by 1 base, with 14 bases between the two germline ends. Germline values: CDR1 SGHDT, CDR2 YYEEEE. The length of the CDR3 is 15 residues. The sequencing here drew on CD4+ or CD8+ T cells sorted from blood, taken in a trial of the OX40 agonist ivuxolimab. This TCR was recovered from an adult with an advanced solid tumor such as melanoma, head and neck, liver or kidney cancer. The gene calls are TRBV5-6 and TRBJ1-1, with no clear D. In nucleotides, the CDR3 is TGTGCCAGCAGCCGGGTTGACGGGCAGAACACTGAAGCTTTCTTT. Translated, it gives CASSRVDGQNTEAFF. Full variable domain (outside the CDR3, taken from reference TRBV5-6 and TRBJ1-1): DAGVTQSPTHLIKTRGQQVTLRCSPKSGHDTVSWYQQALGQGPQFIFQYYEEEERQRGNFPDRFSGHQFPNYSSELNVNALLLGDSALYLCASSRVDGQNTEAFFGQGTRLTVV.